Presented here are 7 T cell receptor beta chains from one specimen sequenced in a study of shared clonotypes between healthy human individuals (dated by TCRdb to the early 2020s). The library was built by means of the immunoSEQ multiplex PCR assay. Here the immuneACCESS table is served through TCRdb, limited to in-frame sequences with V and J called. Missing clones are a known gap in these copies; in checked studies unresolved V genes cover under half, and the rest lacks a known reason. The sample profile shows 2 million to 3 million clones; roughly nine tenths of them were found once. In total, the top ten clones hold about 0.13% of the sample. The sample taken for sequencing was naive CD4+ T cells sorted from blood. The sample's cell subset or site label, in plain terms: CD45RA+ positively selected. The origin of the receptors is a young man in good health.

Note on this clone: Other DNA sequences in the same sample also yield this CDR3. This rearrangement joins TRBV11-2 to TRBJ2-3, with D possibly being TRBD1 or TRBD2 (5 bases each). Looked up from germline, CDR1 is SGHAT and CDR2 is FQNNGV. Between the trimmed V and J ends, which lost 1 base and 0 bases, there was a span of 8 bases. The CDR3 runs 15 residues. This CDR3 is CASSLVRGSTDTQYF. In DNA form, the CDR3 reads TGTGCCAGCAGCTTAGTGAGGGGTAGCACAGATACGCAGTATTTT.

In DNA form, the CDR3 reads TGCGCCAGCCAACAGGGCACTGCTGGAAACACCATATATTTT. Protein product: CASQQGTAGNTIYF. The chain recombines TRBV5-1 with TRBJ1-3; possible D gene TRBD1, 6 bases. V was trimmed by 7 bases and J by 2 bases, leaving 13 bases between them. The CDR3 consists of 14 residues. Germline V gene data show CDR1 as SGHRS and CDR2 as YFSETQ.

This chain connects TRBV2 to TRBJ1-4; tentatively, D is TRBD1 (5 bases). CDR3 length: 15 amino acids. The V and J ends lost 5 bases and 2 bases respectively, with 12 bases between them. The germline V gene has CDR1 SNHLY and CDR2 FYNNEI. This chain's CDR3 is CASSPAGVTNEKLFF. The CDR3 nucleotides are TGTGCCAGCAGTCCGGCGGGGGTTACTAATGAAAAACTGTTTTTT.

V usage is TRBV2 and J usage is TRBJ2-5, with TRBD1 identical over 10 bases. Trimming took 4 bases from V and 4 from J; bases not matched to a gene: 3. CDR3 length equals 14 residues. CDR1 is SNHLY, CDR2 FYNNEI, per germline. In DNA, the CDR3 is TGTGCCAGCAGTGCTGACAGGGGGCGAGAGACCCAGTACTTC. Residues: CASSADRGRETQYF. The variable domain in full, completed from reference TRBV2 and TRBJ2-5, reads EPEVTQTPSHQVTQMGQEVILRCVPISNHLYFYWYRQILGQKVEFLVSFYNNEISEKSEIFDDQFSVERPDGSNFTLKIRSTKLEDSAMYFCASSADRGRETQYFGPGTRLLVL.

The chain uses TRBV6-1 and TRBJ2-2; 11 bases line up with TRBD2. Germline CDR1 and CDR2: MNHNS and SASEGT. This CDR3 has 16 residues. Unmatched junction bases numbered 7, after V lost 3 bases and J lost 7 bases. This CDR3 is CASSDRSGGALGELFF. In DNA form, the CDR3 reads TGTGCCAGCAGTGACCGTAGCGGGGGGGCCCTCGGGGAGCTGTTTTTT.

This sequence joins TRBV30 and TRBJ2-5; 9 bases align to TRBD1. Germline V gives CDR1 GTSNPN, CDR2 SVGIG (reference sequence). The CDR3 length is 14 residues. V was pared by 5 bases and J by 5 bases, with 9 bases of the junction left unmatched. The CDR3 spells CAWSRDRVGETQYF. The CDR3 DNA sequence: TGTGCCTGGTCCCGGGACAGGGTGGGGGAGACCCAGTACTTC.

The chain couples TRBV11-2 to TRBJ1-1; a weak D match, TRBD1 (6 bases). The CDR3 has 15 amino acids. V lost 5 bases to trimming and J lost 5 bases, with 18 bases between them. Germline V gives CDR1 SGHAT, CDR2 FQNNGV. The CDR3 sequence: CASSHGGGARTEAFF. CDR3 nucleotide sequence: TGTGCCAGCAGCCACGGGGGGGGCGCGAGGACTGAAGCTTTCTTT.